The entry below gives a single TCR beta chain sequence along with its context. The antigen is unknown. This entry belongs to a study of T cell clones after liver transplantation. At the level of the study: Liver transplant recipients had immunosuppression withdrawal attempted within 2 years.

Measured with immunoSEQ multiplex PCR; TCRdb has only the in-frame clones, and not every one. This sample has about 75,000 clones, with roughly 84% found just once. Study outcomes and limitations: Rather than being deleted, graft donor-reactive T cells may have moved into the graft.

This sequence originates from a human patient who received a liver transplant. Some of the T cells may derive from the graft donor. The material was CD4+ T cells from blood, obtained about 50 months after liver transplant.

The CDR3: CASSRNYEQYF. The DNA for the CDR3 is TGTGCCAGCAGCCGAAACTACGAGCAGTACTTC. V and J are TRBV7-9 and TRBJ2-7; no firm D call. The CDR3 totals 11 residues. Trimming pared 5 bases from V and 3 bases from J, leaving 5 bases between. The germline V gene has CDR1 SEHNR and CDR2 FQNEAQ (reference sequence).